This TCR beta chain derives from a study of blood T cell repertoires in COVID-19. Turning to the study itself: From the United States, Italy and Spain came samples of acute and convalescent COVID-19.

As processed by the authors: Amplifying reference gene primers gave estimates of nucleated cell counts. Libraries were prepared by immunoSEQ multiplex PCR; TCRdb keeps only in-frame clonotypes and omits some of them. D and trimming were read from the DNA, whereas the V and J calls and clone size are those reported in that table. The sample records 200,000 to 300,000 clones, 83% being singletons. CDR1 is SQVTM, CDR2 ANQGSEA, per germline. The CDR3 extends over 15 amino acids. The V gene end was trimmed by 2 bases and the J gene end by 1 base; junction bases not matched to a gene: 0. The sequence derives from a human donor in a cohort sampled during active COVID-19. Material: peripheral blood. This sequence joins TRBV29-1 and TRBJ2-3; 13 bases map to TRBD2. The DNA for the CDR3 is TGCAGCGTTGAAACTAGCGGGAGGGGCACAGATACGCAGTATTTT. Its translation is CSVETSGRGTDTQYF.